Here is one TCR beta chain with its context. Its specific antigen is unknown. Within one base of it there is no much larger clone, and no base qualities were kept. TCRbeta CDR3 regions were amplified from genomic DNA by means of the immunoSEQ Assay, a bias-controlled multiplex PCR. Under the source paper's analysis protocol: Within the assay, amplification of reference gene primers was used to estimate how many nucleated cells each sample contained. To quantify the absolute abundance of each unique TCRbeta CDR3 rearrangement, sequence reads were collapsed and filtered. For each sample, productive Simpson clonality was calculated as the square root of Simpson's diversity index over productive rearrangements. Drawn from immuneACCESS, this table holds only the in-frame rearrangements with V and J called that TCRdb kept. Clones are partly lost; checked studies trace under half to an unresolved V gene and leave the rest unexplained. The DNA gave D and trimming, while V, J and clone size come from that table. The sample contains approximately 530,000 clones, about 89% of them found a single time. Around 7.8% of the sample goes to the ten largest clones.

One collaborating source in Seattle enrolled patients during active infection and followed them longitudinally through the course of disease. Each collaborating institution followed its own protocols to collect whole blood in K2EDTA tubes. Collaborator samples were shipped for TCRbeta analysis as frozen whole blood, isolated PBMCs, or DNA extracted from either sample type. The record originates from a study of blood T cell repertoires in COVID-19 (dated by TCRdb to about 2020). In the study overall: The collaborator samples originated in the United States, Italy and Spain and spanned the acute and convalescent phases of COVID-19. The samples were drawn from two sources: the first 160 participants of the ongoing ImmuneRACE study, and 1,000 to 1,500 subjects contributed by 6 global collaborators. The dataset comprised deeply sampled blood TCRbeta repertoires from subjects exposed to, actively infected with, or recovered from COVID-19. The repertoires were released in a freely available public database intended as a resource for research on the immune response to SARS-CoV-2. Where HLA class I and class II types were available, the types were taken from metadata supplied by the sample provider, not from assay-based typing. A de-identified subject ID, COVID-19 status, age in years and sex were almost always included in the sample metadata. The prospective study material was composed of cDNA or gDNA derived from T cells, B-cell-depleted T cells, or PBMCs. Here is what the overall study found, with its caveats: The amount of clinical and demographic metadata varied by source and participant and was provided uncurated.

CDR1 and CDR2, looked up from the germline V gene, are SGHRS and YFSETQ. Trimmed from V: 4 bases; trimmed from J: 2 bases; junction bases lacking a gene match: 8. From the cysteine through the phenylalanine, the CDR3 covers 16 amino acids. Only the CDR3 DNA stays, 48 bases, in frame from base 1. The chain is made from TRBV5-1 and TRBJ2-3; TRBD1 matches 9 bases in the middle. The sequenced material came from peripheral blood. The TCR sequence derives from a woman aged 45-60 years with COVID-19, enrolled during active disease. The nucleotide sequence is TGCGCCAGCAGCAGAACCGGGACAGGGCCCACAGATACGCAGTATTTT. Its product reads: CASSRTGTGPTDTQYF.